Listed below are T cell receptor beta chains from one sample, sequenced in a study of T cells after yellow fever vaccination. TCRdb reanalysed the 5' RACE reads using MiXCR and keeps one entry per CDR3 protein. The profile shows 400,000 to 650,000 distinct CDR3 sequences, around a fifth of them singletons. The input for sequencing was PBMCs, taken more than 20 days after the first yellow fever vaccination. These receptors all come from a young man who received the YFV17D yellow fever vaccine. CDR3s include the opening cysteine and the closing phenylalanine or tryptophan. Fields, in order: D gene, V gene, CDR3 length, J gene, clone size, CDR3 DNA, CDR3 protein. A D gene is named only where the DNA matches it firmly. For some rows the clone size is stated as once, few or many, or as a class when expanded; others skip it.

>TRBD1|TRBV5-1|14|TRBJ1-4|.
TGCGCCAGCAGCGGGGGACAGGTTCGGGAAAAACTGTTTTTT
CASSGGQVREKLFF
>.|TRBV5-1|12|TRBJ1-1|.
TGCGCCAGCAGCTCCGGGACGGCCGAAGCTTTCTTT
CASSSGTAEAFF
>TRBD2|TRBV20-1|14|TRBJ2-5|few
TGCAGTGCTAGAGCAAGCGGGGGGGCTGGGACCCAGTACTTC
CSARASGGAGTQYF
>.|TRBV5-1|14|TRBJ2-3|few
TGCGCCAGCAGTCCGGATTCAGGAACAGATACGCAGTATTTT
CASSPDSGTDTQYF
>TRBD2|TRBV15|14|TRBJ2-5|few
TGTGCCACCAGCAGGGGGAGCGGGGCCAAGACCCAGTACTTC
CATSRGSGAKTQYF
>TRBD1|TRBV4-3|17|TRBJ2-6|few
TGCGCCAGCAGCCAGAGAGGGGGCCTTTCCGGGGCCAACGTCCTGACTTTC
CASSQRGGLSGANVLTF
>.|TRBV18|13|TRBJ1-5|.
TGTGCCAGCTCAAAAGGGAGCAATCAGCCCCAGCATTTT
CASSKGSNQPQHF
>.|TRBV4-3|15|TRBJ2-3|.
TGCGCCAGCAGCCAAGATGAGGGGATCACAGATACGCAGTATTTT
CASSQDEGITDTQYF
>.|TRBV5-1|14|TRBJ2-7|few
TGCGCCAGCAGCTTGTTACCGAGGGCCTACGAGCAGTACTTC
CASSLLPRAYEQYF
>TRBD2|TRBV10-3|16|TRBJ2-1|few
TGTGCCATCAGTGAGTCGGTTAGCGGGGGGCCTAGGGAGCAGTTCTTC
CAISESVSGGPREQFF
>.|TRBV28|16|TRBJ2-2|.
TGTGCCAGCAGTACCTTCTCCGGGACCAAAACCGGGGAGCTGTTTTTT
CASSTFSGTKTGELFF
>TRBD2|TRBV20-1|15|TRBJ2-7|few
TGCAGTGCTAGCCTGACTAGCGGGGGGCCCTACGAGCAGTACTTC
CSASLTSGGPYEQYF
>.|TRBV12-3/TRBV12-4|16|TRBJ2-2|.
TGTGCCAGCAGTGGCCGGGCCCCTCGGAACACCGGGGAGCTGTTTTTT
CASSGRAPRNTGELFF
>.|TRBV5-1|13|TRBJ2-3|few
TGCGCCAGCAGCCTATGGGTCTCCGATACGCAGTATTTT
CASSLWVSDTQYF
>TRBD2|TRBV12-3/TRBV12-4|16|TRBJ2-3|.
TGTGCCAGCAGCTCCGGGACTAGCGGGGTGATAGATACGCAGTATTTT
CASSSGTSGVIDTQYF
>.|TRBV5-6|13|TRBJ1-2|once
TGTGCCAGCAGCTCGATTTCTGGGGTTGGCTACACCTTC
CASSSISGVGYTF
>.|TRBV5-1|16|TRBJ2-3|few
TGCGCCAGCAGCTTGGTAGGTTACCCTCCCACAGATACGCAGTATTTT
CASSLVGYPPTDTQYF
>TRBD1|TRBV7-6|15|TRBJ2-4|few
TGTGCCAGCAGCTCTACAGGGGCGGCCAAAAACATTCAGTACTTC
CASSSTGAAKNIQYF
>TRBD1|TRBV6-1|15|TRBJ2-1|.
TGTGCCAGCAGCCGACAGGGAAGGAACTACAATGAGCAGTTCTTC
CASSRQGRNYNEQFF
>.|TRBV3-1|15|TRBJ2-7|.
TGTGCCAGCAGCCAATCCGTGGGGTTCTCCTACGAACAGTACTTC
CASSQSVGFSYEQYF
>.|TRBV7-9|14|TRBJ2-2|few
TGTGCCAGCAGATTGAGGGAGACCACCGGGGAGCTGTTTTTT
CASRLRETTGELFF
>.|TRBV20-1|14|TRBJ1-5|.
TGCAGTGCTAGTTTGGGGTTTAGCAATCAGCCCCAGCATTTT
CSASLGFSNQPQHF
>TRBD1|TRBV6-5|16|TRBJ1-3|.
TGTGCCAGCAGTTACTCAAGGACAGGGGGCGGAAACACCATATATTTT
CASSYSRTGGGNTIYF
>.|TRBV6-5|14|TRBJ1-1|.
TGTGCCAGCAGTTATCGGGACCGGGACACTGAAGCTTTCTTT
CASSYRDRDTEAFF
>.|TRBV20-1|16|TRBJ2-1|.
TGCAGTACACCTCCACGGGCGGGGGCCTATTACAATGAGCAGTTCTTC
CSTPPRAGAYYNEQFF
>TRBD2|TRBV10-3|20|TRBJ2-3|many
TGTGCCATCAGTGAGTCCCCCACGACGACTAGCGGGGGCTATACAGATACGCAGTATTTT
CAISESPTTTSGGYTDTQYF
>.|TRBV9|13|TRBJ2-2|.
TGTGCCAGCAGCGTACGGAACACCGGGGAGCTGTTTTTT
CASSVRNTGELFF
>.|TRBV19|13|TRBJ2-1|many
TGTGCCACCTCGGGTTACTCCTACAATGAGCAGTTCTTC
CATSGYSYNEQFF
>TRBD2|TRBV12-3/TRBV12-4|16|TRBJ2-1|.
TGTGCCAGCAGTTCGATTCTAGCGGGGGACTACAATGAGCAGTTCTTC
CASSSILAGDYNEQFF
>.|TRBV12-3/TRBV12-4|14|TRBJ2-1|many
TGTGCCAGCAGGCCCCGTGCTACTGGGGATGAGCAGTTCTTC
CASRPRATGDEQFF
>TRBD1|TRBV7-2|15|TRBJ1-4|.
TGTGCCAGCAGCCCCTACAGGGGTTCTAATGAAAAACTGTTTTTT
CASSPYRGSNEKLFF
>.|TRBV23-1|17|TRBJ1-6|.
TGCGCCAGCAGTCATTCCGGACAGCAGTCTTATAATTCACCCCTCCACTTT
CASSHSGQQSYNSPLHF
>TRBD2|TRBV10-3|15|TRBJ2-5|.
TGTGCCACTCAGGGACTAGCGGGGGGCCAAGAGACCCAGTACTTC
CATQGLAGGQETQYF
>.|TRBV20-1|15|TRBJ2-3|.
TGCAGTGCTAGAGACCTCCAGGGCCTCACAGATACGCAGTATTTT
CSARDLQGLTDTQYF
>.|TRBV4-2|13|TRBJ1-5|.
TGTGCCAGCAGTAGGGCGAGCAATCAGCCCCAGCATTTT
CASSRASNQPQHF
>.|TRBV27|13|TRBJ1-5|few
TGTGCCAGCAGGGAGGGGTATGAGCAGCCCCAGCATTTT
CASREGYEQPQHF
>TRBD2|TRBV6-5|18|TRBJ2-7|.
TGTGCCAGCAGTTACGGGAGGGCCCAAGTACCCTTCTCCTACGAGCAGTACTTC
CASSYGRAQVPFSYEQYF
>TRBD1|TRBV28|15|TRBJ2-5|few
TGTGCCAGCAGTCCTGGGGGACAGGGTGAAGAGACCCAGTACTTC
CASSPGGQGEETQYF